The 16 T cell receptor beta chains listed next were all sequenced from one sample in a study of prognosis after radiotherapy for stage I lung cancer. Two-round multiplex PCR amplified TCR beta CDR3 from genomic DNA. Gene-specific primers for each TRBV and TRBJ gene drove first-round PCR. One entry per CDR3 protein, called by TCRdb with MiXCR from the multiplex PCR reads. Here the sample spans approximately 28,000 distinct CDR3 sequences, 42% being singletons. The sequences come from PBMCs, collected before or after stereotactic body radiation therapy (not recorded which). The receptors stem from a donor at least 50 years old with non-small cell lung cancer.

Concerning this clonotype: Its ends do not fully match the called genes, so a read error is possible. The V call is TRBV28, the J call TRBJ1-4; D gene uncertain. The CDR3 loop spans 13 amino acids. Looked up from germline, CDR1 is MDHEN and CDR2 is SYDVKM. The CDR3 DNA follows: TGTGCAAGCAATTCGGTCCTGCAAGAAAAACTGTTTTTT. Translation gives CASNSVLQEKLFF.

This clonotype was counted many times. The gene calls are TRBV12-3 or TRBV12-4 and TRBJ2-1; 9 nucleotides line up with TRBD2. The CDR3 spans 15 residues. The J segment lost 7 bases and the V segment lost 5 bases, leaving 9 bases of the junction unmatched. The chain's CDR3 is CASSGVQREANEQFF. The CDR3 DNA reads as TGTGCCAGCAGTGGAGTCCAGCGGGAGGCAAATGAGCAGTTCTTC.

This clonotype was recorded at least ten times. The rearrangement joins TRBV28 to TRBJ1-4; 11 positions match TRBD1. This CDR3 is 17 amino acids long. From germline, CDR1 is MDHEN and CDR2 SYDVKM. The V and J ends lost 6 bases and 1 base, in that order; junction bases with no gene match: 7. In DNA form, the CDR3 reads TGTGCCAGCAGCCGGGACAGGGGGGAGGAAACTAATGAAAAACTGTTTTTT. Translated, it gives CASSRDRGEETNEKLFF.

This clonotype was counted many times. The conserved phenylalanine or tryptophan is not found at the CDR3 terminus, so this likely reflects a read error. The chain is built from TRBV12-3 or TRBV12-4 and TRBJ1-2; D unclear. V lost 1 base and J lost 8, with 11 bases in between. This CDR3 contains 13 residues. This CDR3 is CASSLGGKRGYTL. The CDR3, as DNA: TGTGCCAGCAGTTTAGGAGGGAAGAGAGGCTACACCCTC.

This clonotype was detected many times. The CDR3 protein is CAWSTHVGEQYF. CDR3 coding DNA: TGTGCCTGGAGTACTCATGTAGGGGAGCAGTACTTC. The rearrangement uses TRBV30 and TRBJ2-7; the D is unclear. The CDR3 runs to 12 residues. The V end was cut by 2 bases, the J end by 7 bases, with 12 bases between. Per the germline V gene, CDR1 is GTSNPN and CDR2 is SVGIG (reference sequence).

The chain has TRBV27 and TRBJ2-1; D is uncertain. Trimming removed 5 bases at V and 8 bases at J, with 19 bases between. This CDR3 region has 15 residues. Per the germline V gene, CDR1 is MNHEY and CDR2 is SMNVEV (reference sequence). CDR3 region: CASSKIAGRGDEQFF. As DNA, the CDR3 is TGTGCCAGCAGTAAGATTGCCGGTCGTGGAGATGAGCAGTTCTTC.

This sequence joins TRBV20-1 and TRBJ2-3; 8 nucleotides match TRBD2. This CDR3 has 13 residues. Germline lookup yields CDR1 DFQATT and CDR2 SNEGSKA (reference sequence). J gave up 4 bases and V 6 bases, and 6 bases lay outside the gene matches. The CDR3 DNA reads TGCAGTGCGTCGGGACTAGGGGCAGATACGCAGTATTTT. This encodes CSASGLGADTQYF.

This clonotype was found many times. V is TRBV5-1 and J is TRBJ1-5; 7 nucleotides line up with TRBD1. The germline V gene has CDR1 SGHRS and CDR2 YFSETQ. V was clipped by 1 base and J by 6 bases; unmatched bases: 4. The CDR3 is 14 amino acids. The CDR3 DNA is TGCGCCAGCAGCTTGAGACAGGGAGGTCAGCCCCAGCATTTT. Its translation is CASSLRQGGQPQHF.

The sample holds many counts of this clonotype. The gene calls are TRBV3-1 and TRBJ2-3, with a possible D match to TRBD2 (6 bases). V lost 4 bases and J lost 0, with 11 bases in between. The V gene's germline CDR1 is LGHDT and CDR2 YNNKEL (reference sequence). The CDR3 totals 15 residues. CDR3 amino acids: CASSLGTRSTDTQYF. The CDR3 coding sequence is TGTGCCAGCAGCCTCGGGACTCGAAGCACAGATACGCAGTATTTT.

The chain is built from TRBV6-1 and TRBJ1-2; TRBD1 matches at 8 bases. Looked up from germline, CDR1 is MNHNS and CDR2 is SASEGT. The J segment lost 8 bases and the V segment lost 6 bases, leaving 5 bases of the junction unmatched. This CDR3 contains 12 residues. Here the CDR3 reads CASRQGVEGYTF. The CDR3 bases are TGTGCCAGCAGACAGGGGGTGGAAGGCTACACCTTC.

As to this clonotype: The likely explanation is a read error, given a far larger clone one base away. The chain carries TRBV6-4 and TRBJ2-7; D possibly corresponds to TRBD2 (6 bases). Germline assignment: CDR1 MRHNA and CDR2 SNTAGT. The CDR3 runs 18 residues. Trimming left V 5 bases short and J 3 bases short, with 26 bases between. The CDR3 loop is CASSIFRSGPTGVYEQYF. As DNA, the CDR3 is TGTGCCAGCAGTATCTTCCGGAGTGGACCGACGGGGGTCTACGAGCAGTACTTC.

In its sample, this clonotype ranks as medium-sized. The chain uses TRBV11-2 and TRBJ2-2; possibly TRBD1 for D (5 bases). V lost 0 bases and J 3 bases, leaving 5 bases between the germline ends. The CDR3 is made up of 14 amino acids. CDR1 is SGHAT, CDR2 FQNNGV, per germline. The CDR3 loop is CASSLEGDTGELFF. The CDR3 nucleotides read TGTGCCAGCAGCTTAGAAGGGGACACCGGGGAGCTGTTTTTT.

Ten or more counts support this clonotype. This sequence joins TRBV30 and TRBJ2-5, with 7 bases matching TRBD1. V lost 0 bases to trimming and J lost 9 bases; unmatched junction nucleotides: 10. This CDR3 has 14 residues. Germline V CDR1 and CDR2: GTSNPN, SVGIG (reference sequence). CDR3 in DNA: TGTGCCTGGAGTGTCAACAGGGCCCAGGGGGCCCAGTACTTC. It specifies CAWSVNRAQGAQYF. Complete variable domain (other parts from reference TRBV30 and TRBJ2-5): SQTIHQWPATLVQPVGSPLSLECTVEGTSNPNLYWYRQAAGRGLQLLFYSVGIGQISSEVPQNLSASRPQDRQFILSSKKLLLSDSGFYLCAWSVNRAQGAQYFGPGTRLLVL.

The table lists this clonotype with a count of one. An end of the junction differs from the germline gene, which may be a read error. The gene calls are TRBV6-9 and TRBJ2-1; D uncertain. This CDR3 is built from 14 residues. Germline CDR1 MNHGY, CDR2 SVAAGI. As DNA, the CDR3 is TGTGCCAGAAGTTACTCAAGGGAAGGCAATGAGCAGTTCTTC. It codes for CARSYSREGNEQFF.

The chain carries TRBV14 and TRBJ2-5; D remains unclear. CDR3 length: 14 amino acids. Germline CDR1 reads SGHDN; CDR2 reads FVKESK. V was trimmed by 1 base and J by 7 bases, leaving 13 bases between them. CDR3: CASSQVEHVGTQYF. CDR3 sequence (DNA): TGTGCCAGCAGCCAAGTCGAACATGTAGGGACCCAGTACTTC.

This clonotype was detected many times. At one boundary the junction diverges from the germline segment, which might be a read error. The rearrangement joins TRBV11-2 to TRBJ2-1; 12 positions match TRBD1. CDR3 length: 13 residues. The germline V gene encodes CDR1 SGHAT and CDR2 FQNNGV. The CDR3 DNA reads as TGTGCCAGCAGCCCGGGACAGGGGGCCCTGAGGGTCTTC. It specifies CASSPGQGALRVF.